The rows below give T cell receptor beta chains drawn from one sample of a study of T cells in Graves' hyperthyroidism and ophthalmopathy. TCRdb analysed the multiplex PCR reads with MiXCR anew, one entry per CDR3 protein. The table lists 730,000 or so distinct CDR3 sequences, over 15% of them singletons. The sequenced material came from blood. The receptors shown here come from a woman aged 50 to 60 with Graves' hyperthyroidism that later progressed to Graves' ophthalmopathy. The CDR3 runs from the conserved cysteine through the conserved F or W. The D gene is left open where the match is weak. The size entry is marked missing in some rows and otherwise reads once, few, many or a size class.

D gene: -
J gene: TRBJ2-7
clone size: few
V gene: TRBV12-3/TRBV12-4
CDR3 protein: CASSFAYYEQYF
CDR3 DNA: TGTGCCAGCAGTTTTGCGTACTACGAGCAGTACTTC

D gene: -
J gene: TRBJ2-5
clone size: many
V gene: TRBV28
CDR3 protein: CASSLWSRGGETQYF
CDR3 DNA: TGTGCCAGCAGTTTATGGAGCAGGGGCGGCGAGACCCAGTACTTC

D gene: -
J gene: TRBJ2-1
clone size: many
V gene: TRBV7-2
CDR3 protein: CASSSDPLESYNEQFF
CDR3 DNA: TGTGCCAGCAGCTCGGACCCGCTGGAATCCTACAATGAGCAATTCTTC

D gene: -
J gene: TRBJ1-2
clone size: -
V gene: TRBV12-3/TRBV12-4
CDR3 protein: CASSSGAYGYTF
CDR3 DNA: TGTGCCAGCAGTTCCGGGGCCTATGGCTACACCTTC

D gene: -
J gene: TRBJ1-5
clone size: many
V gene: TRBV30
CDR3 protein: CAWSVSGTPQPQHF
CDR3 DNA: TGTGCCTGGAGTGTCTCCGGGACACCACAGCCCCAGCATTTT

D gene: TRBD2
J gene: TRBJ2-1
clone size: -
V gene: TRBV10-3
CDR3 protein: CAIRVGLAGYNEQFF
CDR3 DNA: TGTGCCATCAGGGTGGGACTAGCGGGATACAATGAGCAGTTCTTC

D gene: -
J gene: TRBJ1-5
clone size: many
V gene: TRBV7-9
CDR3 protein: CASSWQGNGQPQHF
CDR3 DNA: TGTGCCAGCAGTTGGCAGGGGAACGGTCAGCCCCAGCATTTT

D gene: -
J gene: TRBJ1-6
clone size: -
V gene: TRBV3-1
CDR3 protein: CASTHLSSYNSPLHF
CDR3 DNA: TGTGCCAGCACCCACTTGAGCTCCTATAATTCACCCCTCCACTTT

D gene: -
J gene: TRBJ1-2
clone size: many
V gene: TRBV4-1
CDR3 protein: CASSQESGYTF
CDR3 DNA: TGCGCCAGCAGCCAAGAGTCCGGCTACACCTTC

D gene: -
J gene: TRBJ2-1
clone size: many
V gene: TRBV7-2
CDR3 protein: CASSSEGGVGDEQFF
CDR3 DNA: TGTGCCAGCAGCTCAGAGGGGGGCGTAGGCGATGAGCAGTTCTTC

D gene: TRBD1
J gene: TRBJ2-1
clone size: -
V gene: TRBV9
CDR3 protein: CASSVEGTAINEQFF
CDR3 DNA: TGTGCCAGCAGCGTAGAAGGGACAGCGATTAATGAGCAGTTCTTC

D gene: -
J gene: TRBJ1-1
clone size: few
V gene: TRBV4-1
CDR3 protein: CASRGTLLNTEAFF
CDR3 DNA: TGCGCCAGCAGGGGCACGCTTTTGAACACTGAAGCTTTCTTT

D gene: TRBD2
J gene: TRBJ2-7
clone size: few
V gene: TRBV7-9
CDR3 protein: CASTLGGVGYEQYF
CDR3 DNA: TGTGCCAGCACCCTCGGGGGGGTAGGCTACGAGCAGTACTTC

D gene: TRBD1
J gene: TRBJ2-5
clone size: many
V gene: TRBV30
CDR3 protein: CAWNPGQGEETQYF
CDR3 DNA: TGTGCCTGGAACCCGGGACAGGGGGAAGAGACCCAGTACTTC

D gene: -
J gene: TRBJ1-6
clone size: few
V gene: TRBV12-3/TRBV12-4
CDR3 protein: CASSFVGGRNSPLHF
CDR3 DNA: TGTGCCAGCAGTTTTGTGGGGGGCCGCAATTCACCCCTCCACTTT

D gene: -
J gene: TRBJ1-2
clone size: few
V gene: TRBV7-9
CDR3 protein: CASSLVPEPNYGYTF
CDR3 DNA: TGTGCCAGCAGCTTAGTCCCAGAACCAAACTATGGCTACACCTTC

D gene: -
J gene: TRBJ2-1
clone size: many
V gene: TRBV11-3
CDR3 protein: CASSPDASSYNEQFF
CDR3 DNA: TGTGCCAGCAGCCCGGACGCCAGCTCCTACAATGAGCAGTTCTTC

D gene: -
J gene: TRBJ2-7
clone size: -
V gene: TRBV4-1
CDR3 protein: CASSQLGQTPEQYF
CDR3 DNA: TGCGCCAGCAGCCAATTAGGACAGACGCCCGAGCAGTACTTC

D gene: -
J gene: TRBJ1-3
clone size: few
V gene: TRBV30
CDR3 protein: CAWTHRMPGNTIYF
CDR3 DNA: TGTGCCTGGACGCACCGGATGCCTGGAAACACCATATATTTT

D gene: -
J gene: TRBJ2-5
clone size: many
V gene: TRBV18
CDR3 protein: CASSPPSVGGETQYF
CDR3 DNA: TGTGCCAGCTCACCACCATCGGTGGGTGGAGAGACCCAGTACTTC

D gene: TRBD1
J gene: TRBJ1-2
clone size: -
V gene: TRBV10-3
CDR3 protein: CAISESKTGDYGYTF
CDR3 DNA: TGTGCCATCAGTGAGTCTAAGACAGGGGACTATGGCTACACCTTC

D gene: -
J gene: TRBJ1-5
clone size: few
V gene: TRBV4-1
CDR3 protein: CASSQGGGRGQPQHF
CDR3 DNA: TGCGCCAGCAGCCAAGGTGGGGGGAGAGGGCAGCCCCAGCATTTT

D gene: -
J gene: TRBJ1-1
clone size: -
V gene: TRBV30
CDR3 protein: CAWNTDTEAFF
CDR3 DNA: TGTGCCTGGAACACGGACACTGAAGCTTTCTTT

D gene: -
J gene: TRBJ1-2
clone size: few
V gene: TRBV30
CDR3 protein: CARSVLPPTETNYGYTF
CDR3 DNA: TGTGCCCGGAGTGTCCTCCCCCCCACAGAGACTAACTATGGCTACACCTTC

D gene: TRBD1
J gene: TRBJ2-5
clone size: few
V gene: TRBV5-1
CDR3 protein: CASSAGTGAGGTQYF
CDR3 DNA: TGCGCCAGCAGCGCCGGGACAGGGGCTGGGGGGACCCAGTACTTC

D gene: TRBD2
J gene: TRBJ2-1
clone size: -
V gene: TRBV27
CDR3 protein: CASSFERGGDEQFF
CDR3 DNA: TGTGCCAGCAGTTTTGAGCGGGGGGGCGATGAGCAGTTCTTC

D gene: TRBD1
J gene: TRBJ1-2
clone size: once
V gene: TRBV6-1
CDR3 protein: CASNAPDRANYGYTF
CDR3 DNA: TGTGCCAGCAACGCACCGGACAGGGCTAACTATGGCTACACCTTC

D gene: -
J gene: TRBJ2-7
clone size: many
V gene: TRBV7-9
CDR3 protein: CASNPDRFSYEQYF
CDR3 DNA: TGTGCCAGCAACCCGGACAGATTCTCCTACGAGCAGTACTTC

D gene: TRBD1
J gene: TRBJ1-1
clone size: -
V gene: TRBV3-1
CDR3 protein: CASRFRQGGFIGTEAFF
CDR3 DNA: TGCGCCAGCAGATTTCGGCAGGGGGGGTTTATTGGCACTGAAGCTTTCTTT

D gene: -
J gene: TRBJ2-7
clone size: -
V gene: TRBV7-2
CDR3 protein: CASSTYGQLLLYEQYF
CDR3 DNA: TGTGCCAGCAGCACCTATGGACAGCTCCTACTCTACGAGCAGTACTTC

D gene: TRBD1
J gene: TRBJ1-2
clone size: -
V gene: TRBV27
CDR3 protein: CVSSSTGGNYGYTF
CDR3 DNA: TGTGTCAGCAGTTCGACAGGGGGCAACTATGGCTACACCTTC

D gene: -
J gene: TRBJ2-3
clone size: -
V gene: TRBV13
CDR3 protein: CASSPSATNTQYF
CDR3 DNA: TGTGCCAGCAGCCCCTCGGCGACCAATACGCAGTATTTT

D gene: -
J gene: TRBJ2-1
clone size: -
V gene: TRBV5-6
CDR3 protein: CASIMGGRDNEQFF
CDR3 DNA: TGTGCCAGCATCATGGGAGGCAGGGACAATGAGCAGTTCTTC

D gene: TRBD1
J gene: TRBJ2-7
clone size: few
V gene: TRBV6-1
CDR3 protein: CASSERTGGGEQYF
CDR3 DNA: TGTGCCAGCAGTGAACGGACAGGGGGAGGCGAGCAGTACTTC

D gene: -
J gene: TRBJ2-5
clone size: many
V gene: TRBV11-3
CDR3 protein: CASSSEFETQYF
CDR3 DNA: TGTGCCAGCAGTTCAGAGTTCGAGACCCAGTACTTC

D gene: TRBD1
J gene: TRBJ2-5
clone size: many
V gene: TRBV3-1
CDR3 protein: CASSQGGGAVETQYF
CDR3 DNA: TGTGCCAGCAGCCAAGGAGGGGGCGCGGTAGAGACCCAGTACTTC

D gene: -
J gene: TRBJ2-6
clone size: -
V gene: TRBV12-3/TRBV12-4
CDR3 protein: CASSFGVSGANVPTF
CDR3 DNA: TGTGCCAGCAGTTTCGGAGTCTCTGGGGCCAACGTCCCGACTTTC